The 18 T cell receptor beta chains below come from one sample, sequenced in a study of T cell responses to AZD1222 COVID-19 vaccine. TCRdb's copy holds only in-frame clones and misses some; the assay was immunoSEQ multiplex PCR. This table holds about 89,000 clones, roughly 89% found once. Sequenced material: peripheral blood, taken on day 0 of MenACWY control vaccination. All receptors derive from an adult in good health.

The V call is TRBV25-1, the J call TRBJ2-1; D gene uncertain. This CDR3 is built from 15 residues. The V end was cut by 7 bases, the J end by 3 bases, with 16 bases between. Germline CDR1 reads MGHDK; CDR2 reads SYGVNS. CDR3 in amino acids: CASTGDLGHYNEQFF. The DNA of the CDR3 is TGTGCCAGCACTGGAGATCTCGGGCACTACAATGAGCAGTTCTTC. Combining the CDR3 with reference TRBV25-1 and TRBJ2-1 gives the whole variable domain EADIYQTPRYLVIGTGKKITLECSQTMGHDKMYWYQQDPGMELHLIHYSYGVNSTEKGDLSSESTVSRIRTEHFPLTLESARPSHTSQYLCASTGDLGHYNEQFFGPGTRLTVL.

This chain connects TRBV15 to TRBJ2-5; D possibly uses TRBD1 or TRBD2 (5 bases each). The CDR3 totals 14 residues. Trimming shortened V by 0 bases and J by 5 bases, and 10 bases separated the two germline ends. CDR1 and CDR2 (germline): LNHNV, YYDKDF (reference sequence). The DNA of the CDR3 is TGTGCCACCAGCAGAGACATGGGGGTTGAGACCCAGTACTTC. Amino acid sequence: CATSRDMGVETQYF.

The chain has TRBV6-6 and TRBJ2-7, with 10 bases lining up with TRBD1. The CDR3 consists of 13 residues. With V trimmed by 7 bases and J by 3 bases, 3 bases remained unmatched. Germline loops: CDR1 MNHNY, CDR2 SVGAGI (reference sequence). CDR3 sequence reads: CASTGTGVYEQYF. The CDR3 nucleotides read TGTGCCAGCACGGGGACAGGGGTCTACGAGCAGTACTTC.

The chain joins TRBV2 to TRBJ1-3; a possible D gene is TRBD1 (5 bases). V was clipped by 8 bases and J by 0 bases, with 11 bases between them. The CDR3 runs 14 residues. CDR1 is SNHLY, CDR2 FYNNEI, per germline. The CDR3, as DNA: TGTGCCAGCGGGGCCAGTAGCTCTGGAAACACCATATATTTT. The encoded protein is CASGASSSGNTIYF.

This CDR3 is CASSMGQVLSEGETQYF. CDR3 nucleotide sequence: TGTGCCAGTAGTATGGGACAGGTATTATCTGAGGGAGAGACCCAGTACTTC. The chain couples TRBV19 to TRBJ2-5, with 8 bases fitting TRBD1. The V gene's germline CDR1 is LNHDA and CDR2 SQIVND (reference sequence). The V and J ends lost 3 bases and 4 bases, in that order; junction bases with no gene match: 13. The CDR3 loop spans 17 amino acids. Variable domain in full (rest from reference TRBV19 and TRBJ2-5): DGGITQSPKYLFRKEGQNVTLSCEQNLNHDAMYWYRQDPGQGLRLIYYSQIVNDFQKGDIAEGYSVSREKKESFPLTVTSAQKNPTAFYLCASSMGQVLSEGETQYFGPGTRLLVL.

The genes are TRBV11-2 and TRBJ2-4; D might be TRBD2 (5 bases). Germline assignment: CDR1 SGHAT and CDR2 FQNNGV. This CDR3 has 16 residues. The germline V and J ends were trimmed by 2 bases and 0 bases, with 11 bases remaining between them. CDR3 nucleotides: TGTGCCAGCAGCTTATCGGGGTTTCTAGCCAAAAACATTCAGTACTTC. It translates to CASSLSGFLAKNIQYF.

The gene calls are TRBV3-1 (or the pseudogene TRBV3-2) and TRBJ2-7, with 9 bases identical to TRBD1. This CDR3 comprises 17 residues. The junction had 9 bases not matched to a gene; V was cut back by 0 bases and J by 3 bases. CDR1 and CDR2 from the germline V gene are LGHDT and YNNKEL (reference sequence). CDR3 residues: CASSQDRSGTGLYEQYF. The DNA of the CDR3 is TGTGCCAGCAGCCAAGATCGAAGTGGGACAGGGCTCTACGAGCAGTACTTC.

This clone was seen only a few times. The chain is built from TRBV28 and TRBJ2-1, with D hard to call. V lost 3 bases to trimming and J lost 5 bases, with 8 bases between them. CDR1 and CDR2 from the germline V gene are MDHEN and SYDVKM. The CDR3 loop spans 13 amino acids. The CDR3 DNA is TGTGCCAGCAGTTTCGACACTGACAATGAGCAGTTCTTC. Translated: CASSFDTDNEQFF.

This clone was counted once. The chain links TRBV7-3 to TRBJ1-1; D is ambiguous. In germline, CDR1 is SGHTA, CDR2 FQGTGA. This CDR3 is 14 amino acids long. V lost 5 bases to trimming and J lost 1 base, with 11 bases between them. The CDR3 nucleotides are TGTGCCAGCAGCCAAAGGCCGCCGAACACTGAAGCTTTCTTT. This encodes CASSQRPPNTEAFF.

This clone was seen a single time. The CDR3 loop is CASSTDRFTYEQYF. CDR3 bases: TGTGCCAGCAGTACGGACAGGTTTACCTACGAGCAGTACTTC. The V gene is TRBV6-5, the J gene TRBJ2-7, with 7 positions matching TRBD1. The CDR3 loop spans 14 amino acids. Germline V gene sequence: CDR1 MNHEY, CDR2 SVGAGI. V was clipped by 5 bases and J by 2 bases; unmatched bases: 6.

The chain joins TRBV7-2 to TRBJ2-7; no reliable D call. This CDR3 comprises 13 residues. The V end was cut by 5 bases, the J end by 5 bases, with 13 bases between. The V gene's germline CDR1 is SGHTA and CDR2 FQGNSA. The CDR3 spells CASSTRTVDEQYF. CDR3 nucleotide sequence: TGTGCCAGCAGCACACGAACCGTAGACGAGCAGTACTTC.

J is TRBJ2-7 and V is TRBV6-5, with a weak D call TRBD1 (6 bases). CDR1 MNHEY and CDR2 SVGAGI come from the germline V gene. V shed 6 bases and J shed 5 bases, with 14 bases lying between them. This CDR3 contains 13 residues. CDR3 amino acids: CASRSDSSDEQYF. CDR3 sequence (DNA): TGTGCCAGCAGGTCGGACAGCTCTGACGAGCAGTACTTC.

This clone was recorded a few times. The chain recombines TRBV2 with TRBJ2-1; D is undetermined. In germline, CDR1 is SNHLY, CDR2 FYNNEI. The CDR3 runs 16 residues. V was clipped by 6 bases and J by 7 bases, with 22 bases between them. The CDR3 DNA reads as TGTGCCAGCAGCGATCCGACGAATAGTGATTTGAATGAGCAGTTCTTC. As protein: CASSDPTNSDLNEQFF.

This chain links TRBV11-3 with TRBJ2-1, with D possibly being TRBD1 (5 bases). CDR1 and CDR2 (germline): SGHNT, YENEEA. This CDR3 spans 15 amino acids. Trimming left V 0 bases short and J 6 bases short, with 12 bases between. The CDR3 region has the DNA TGTGCCAGCAGCTTAGATCCCGCCAGGGCCAATGAGCAGTTCTTC. Translation gives CASSLDPARANEQFF.

This chain links TRBV27 with TRBJ2-1, with 9 bases aligning to TRBD2. J lost 10 bases, V lost 5 bases, and 12 bases had no gene match. In germline, CDR1 is MNHEY, CDR2 SMNVEV (reference sequence). The CDR3 has 15 residues. The CDR3 loop is CASSPLREGVREQFF. As DNA, the CDR3 is TGTGCCAGCAGTCCCTTGCGGGAGGGGGTGCGAGAGCAGTTCTTC.

The gene calls are TRBV3-1 (or the pseudogene TRBV3-2) and TRBJ1-2; weak D call: TRBD1 (5 bases). The CDR3 is made up of 13 amino acids. Germline V gives CDR1 LGHDT, CDR2 YNNKEL (reference sequence). V shed 1 base and J shed 8 bases, with 11 bases lying between them. For the CDR3, the DNA is TGTGCCAGCAGCCAAGGGGGCTCGGGGGGCTACACCTTC. Translation gives CASSQGGSGGYTF.

V and J are TRBV5-1 and TRBJ1-6; no firm D call. V was clipped by 4 bases and J by 7 bases, with 9 bases between them. This CDR3 has 13 residues. Germline CDR1 is SGHRS and CDR2 is YFSETQ. The DNA for the CDR3 is TGCGCCAGCAGCCTGAGAGGAAATTCACCCCTCCACTTT. Amino acids: CASSLRGNSPLHF.

The chain joins TRBV11-2 to TRBJ2-5, with a weak D call TRBD1 (6 bases). Germline lookup yields CDR1 SGHAT and CDR2 FQNNGV. The CDR3 extends over 14 amino acids. The V gene lost 5 bases and the J gene lost 0 bases, with 10 bases spanning the gap. The CDR3 DNA reads as TGTGCCAGCAGCCCTCAGGGGAACCAAGAGACCCAGTACTTC. This gives the protein CASSPQGNQETQYF.